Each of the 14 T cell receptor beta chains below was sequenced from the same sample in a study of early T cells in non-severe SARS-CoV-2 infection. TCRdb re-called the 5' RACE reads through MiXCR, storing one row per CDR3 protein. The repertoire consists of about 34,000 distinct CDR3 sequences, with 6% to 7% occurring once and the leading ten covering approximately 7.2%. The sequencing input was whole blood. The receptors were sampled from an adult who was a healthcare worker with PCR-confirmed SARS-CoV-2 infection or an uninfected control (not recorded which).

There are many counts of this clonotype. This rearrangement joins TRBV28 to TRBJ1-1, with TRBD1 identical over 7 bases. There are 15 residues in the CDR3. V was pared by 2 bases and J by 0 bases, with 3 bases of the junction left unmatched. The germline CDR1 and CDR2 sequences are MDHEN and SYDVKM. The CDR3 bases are TGTGCCAGCAGTTTAACCGGGACAGTGAACACTGAAGCTTTCTTT. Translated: CASSLTGTVNTEAFF.

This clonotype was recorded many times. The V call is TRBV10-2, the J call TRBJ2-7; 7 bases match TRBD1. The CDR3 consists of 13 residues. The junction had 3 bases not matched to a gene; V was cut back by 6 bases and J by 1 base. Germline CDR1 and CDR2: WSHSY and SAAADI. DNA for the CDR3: TGCGCCAGCAGGGGGGACAGATCCTACGAGCAGTACTTC. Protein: CASRGDRSYEQYF.

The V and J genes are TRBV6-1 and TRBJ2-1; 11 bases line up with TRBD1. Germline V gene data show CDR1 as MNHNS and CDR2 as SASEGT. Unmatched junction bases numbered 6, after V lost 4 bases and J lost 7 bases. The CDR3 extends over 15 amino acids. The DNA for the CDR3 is TGTGCCAGCAGTGTAAGGACAGGGGGCTTGAATGAGCAGTTCTTC. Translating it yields CASSVRTGGLNEQFF.

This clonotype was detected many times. CDR3 in amino acids: CSARRGTYEQYF. As DNA, the CDR3 is TGCAGTGCTAGGCGGGGGACCTACGAGCAGTACTTC. The V gene is TRBV20-1, the J gene TRBJ2-7; 7 bases align to TRBD2. This CDR3 contains 12 residues. V shed 3 bases and J 2 bases; nucleotides not matched to a gene: 1. The V gene's germline CDR1 is DFQATT and CDR2 SNEGSKA (reference sequence).

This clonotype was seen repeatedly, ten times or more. The DNA for the CDR3 is TGTGCCAGTAGGACAGGGCCGACGAACACTGAAGCTTTCTTT. Protein: CASRTGPTNTEAFF. The chain combines TRBV7-2 with TRBJ1-1, with 8 bases matching TRBD1. The CDR3 is 14 amino acids. The V gene's germline CDR1 is SGHTA and CDR2 FQGNSA. The V gene end was trimmed by 9 bases and the J gene end by 1 base; junction bases not matched to a gene: 7.

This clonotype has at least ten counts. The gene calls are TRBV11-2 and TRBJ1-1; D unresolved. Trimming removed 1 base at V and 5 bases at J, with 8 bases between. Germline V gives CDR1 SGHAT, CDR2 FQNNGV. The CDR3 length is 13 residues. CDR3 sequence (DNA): TGTGCCAGCAGCTTAGTTGAGGGAACTGAAGCTTTCTTT. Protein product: CASSLVEGTEAFF. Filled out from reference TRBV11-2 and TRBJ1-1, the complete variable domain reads EAGVAQSPRYKIIEKRQSVAFWCNPISGHATLYWYQQILGQGPKLLIQFQNNGVVDDSQLPKDRFSAERLKGVDSTLKIQPAKLEDSAVYLCASSLVEGTEAFFGQGTRLTVV.

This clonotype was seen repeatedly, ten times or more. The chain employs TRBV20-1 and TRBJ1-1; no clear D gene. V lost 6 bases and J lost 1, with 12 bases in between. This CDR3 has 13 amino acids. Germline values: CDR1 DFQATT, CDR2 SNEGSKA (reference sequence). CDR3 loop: CSARRTTNTEAFF. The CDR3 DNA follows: TGCAGTGCCAGAAGGACCACGAACACTGAAGCTTTCTTT.

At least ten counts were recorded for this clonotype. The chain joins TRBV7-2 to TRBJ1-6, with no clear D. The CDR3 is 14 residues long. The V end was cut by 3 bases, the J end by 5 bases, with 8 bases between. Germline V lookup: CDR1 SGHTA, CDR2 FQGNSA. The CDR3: CASSFIVNNSPLHF. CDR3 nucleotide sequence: TGTGCCAGCAGCTTTATCGTGAATAATTCACCCCTCCACTTT.

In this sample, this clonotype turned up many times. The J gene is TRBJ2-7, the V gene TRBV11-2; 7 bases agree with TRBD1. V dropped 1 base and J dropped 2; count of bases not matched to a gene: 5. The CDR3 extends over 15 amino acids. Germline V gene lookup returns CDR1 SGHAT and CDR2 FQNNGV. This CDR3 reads CASSLVGGTTYEQYF. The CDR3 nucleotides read TGTGCCAGCAGCTTAGTAGGGGGCACCACCTACGAGCAGTACTTC.

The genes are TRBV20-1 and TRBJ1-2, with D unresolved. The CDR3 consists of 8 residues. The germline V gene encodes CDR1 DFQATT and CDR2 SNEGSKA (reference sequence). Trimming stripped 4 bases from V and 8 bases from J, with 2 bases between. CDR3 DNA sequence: TGCAGTGCTAACGGCTACACCTTC. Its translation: CSANGYTF.

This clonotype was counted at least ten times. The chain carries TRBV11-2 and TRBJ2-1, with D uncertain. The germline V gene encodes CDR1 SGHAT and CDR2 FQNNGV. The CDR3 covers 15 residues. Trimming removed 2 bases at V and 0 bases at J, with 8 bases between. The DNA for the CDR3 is TGTGCCAGCAGCTTACCTGGCGGCTCCTACAATGAGCAGTTCTTC. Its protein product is CASSLPGGSYNEQFF.

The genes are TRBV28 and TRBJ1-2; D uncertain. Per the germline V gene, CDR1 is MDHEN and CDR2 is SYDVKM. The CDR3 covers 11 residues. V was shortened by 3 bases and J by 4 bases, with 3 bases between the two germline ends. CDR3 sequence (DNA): TGTGCCAGCAGTTTCGCCTATGGCTACACCTTC. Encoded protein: CASSFAYGYTF.

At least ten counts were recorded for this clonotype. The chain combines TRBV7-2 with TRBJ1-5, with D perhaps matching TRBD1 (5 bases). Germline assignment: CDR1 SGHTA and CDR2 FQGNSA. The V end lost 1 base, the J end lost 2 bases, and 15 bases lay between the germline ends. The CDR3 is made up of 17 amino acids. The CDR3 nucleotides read TGTGCCAGCAGCTTAGGCGCCGGGACGATGGGCAATCAGCCCCAGCATTTT. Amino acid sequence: CASSLGAGTMGNQPQHF.

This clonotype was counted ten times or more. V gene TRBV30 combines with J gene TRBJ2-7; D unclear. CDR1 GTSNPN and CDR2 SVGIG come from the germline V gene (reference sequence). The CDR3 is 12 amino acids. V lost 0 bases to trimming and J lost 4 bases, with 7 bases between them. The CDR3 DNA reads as TGTGCCTGGAGTGTGAATGGGTACGAGCAGTACTTC. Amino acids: CAWSVNGYEQYF.